Listed below are T cell receptor beta chains from one sample, sequenced in a study of T cells expressing NK-cell markers. Each CDR3 protein gets one entry in TCRdb, which reprocessed the 5' RACE reads and gives no DNA. In total, the table holds roughly 390,000 distinct CDR3 sequences. The sequenced material came from blood T cells: a sorted CD56 or NKG2C T cell subset, CD4+ or CD8+ T cells, or bulk PBMC T cells (not recorded which). The source of these receptors is a woman between 45 and 65 years old in good health. Both conserved end residues are part of each CDR3. Fields, in order: V gene, J gene, CDR3 protein.

>TRBV12-3/TRBV12-4|TRBJ2-1
CASRGLSNEQFF
>TRBV10-3|TRBJ2-5
CAIRETSHETQYF
>TRBV20-1|TRBJ2-6
CSARDSQAGSSGANVLTF
>TRBV5-1|TRBJ2-1
CASSLGGLLTYNEQFF
>TRBV11-3|TRBJ2-1
CASTPFTKTSGGDEQFF
>TRBV24-1|TRBJ2-1
CATSDRTPGLGSNEQFF
>TRBV6-6|TRBJ1-1
CASSNKPNTEAFF
>TRBV4-1|TRBJ2-5
CASSFSRQETQYF
>TRBV11-3|TRBJ2-7
CASSRSHRPREQYF
>TRBV20-1|TRBJ2-7
CSAFPPTGYEQYF
>TRBV6-6|TRBJ2-1
CASSYSTVSYNEQFF
>TRBV7-8|TRBJ2-1
CASSLALVGGMVGNEQFF
>TRBV5-1|TRBJ2-5
CASSLPLGEETQYF
>TRBV5-1|TRBJ2-5
CASSRGSFDGETQYF
>TRBV5-1|TRBJ2-7
CASSLSTSFNEQYF
>TRBV25-1|TRBJ2-1
CASSEGSGLAGGSYNEQFF
>TRBV27|TRBJ2-7
CASRWGPRNEQYF
>TRBV3-1|TRBJ2-7
CASSQVESYEQYF
>TRBV11-2|TRBJ2-2
CASKRGERSNTGELFF
>TRBV4-2|TRBJ2-1
CASSQDTFGGWDEQFF
>TRBV29-1|TRBJ1-5
CSVLTGTGGNQPQHF
>TRBV5-4|TRBJ2-1
CASSLDRINEQFF
>TRBV15|TRBJ2-6
CATSRGWTPNRANVLTF
>TRBV5-6|TRBJ1-2
CASSLRDSYGYTF
>TRBV29-1|TRBJ1-1
CSVEVPGTENTEAFF
>TRBV10-1|TRBJ2-3
CASSDQPYTDTQYF
>TRBV11-3|TRBJ2-3
CASSRTSGGTQYF
>TRBV10-3|TRBJ2-6
CAISLQDAGANVLTF
>TRBV11-3|TRBJ2-7
CASSTPTSGRLHYEQYF
>TRBV20-1|TRBJ2-2
CSARETDRPNTGELFF
>TRBV6-5|TRBJ1-2
CASSYTQGSGYTF
>TRBV29-1|TRBJ2-7
CSAKGADEQYF
>TRBV4-2|TRBJ2-6
CASSQAGSTFSGANVLTF
>TRBV24-1|TRBJ2-3
CATSDLGGPFTDTQYF
>TRBV4-1|TRBJ2-7
CASSQALGSEQYF
>TRBV12-3/TRBV12-4|TRBJ2-1
CASSSSGANEQFF
>TRBV20-1|TRBJ2-1
CSARALGGRDYNEQFF